The clone carrying this TCR beta chain has more than one count but fewer than ten. TCRdb reanalysed the RT-PCR reads using MiXCR and keeps one entry per CDR3 protein. The sample records around 5,600 distinct CDR3 sequences, less than 9.5% being singletons. This sample is drawn from a study of immune reconstitution after stem cell transplant in scleroderma. Looked up from germline, CDR1 is PRHDT and CDR2 is FYEKMQ (reference sequence). CDR3 length: 16 residues. V lost 0 bases and J 5 bases, leaving 14 bases between the germline ends. The clonotype originates from a male donor with systemic sclerosis. The specimen was obtained before or after autologous hematopoietic stem cell transplantation (not recorded which). The V gene is TRBV13, the J gene TRBJ2-1; no reliable D call. CDR3 DNA: TGTGCCAGCAGCTTAGGGCTAACCCCAAGAAACAATGAGCAGTTCTTC. It is translated as CASSLGLTPRNNEQFF.